The 18 T cell receptor beta chains reported below all come from one sample, sequenced in a study of OX40 agonist ivuxolimab in advanced cancers. Some clones are missing from TCRdb's copy, which holds only in-frame ones; the method was immunoSEQ multiplex PCR. Of about 77,000 clones listed, around 83% are singletons. The material was CD4+ or CD8+ T cells sorted from blood, obtained in a trial of the OX40 agonist ivuxolimab. Every receptor here comes from an adult with an advanced solid tumor such as melanoma, head and neck, liver or kidney cancer.

The V call is TRBV5-1, the J call TRBJ2-3; TRBD2 agrees at 12 bases. V shed 0 bases and J 0 bases; nucleotides not matched to a gene: 8. The germline gives CDR1 SGHRS, CDR2 YFSETQ. The CDR3 consists of 19 residues. The CDR3 coding sequence is TGCGCCAGCAGCTTGGACGGGACTAGCGGGCCTTCCAGCACAGATACGCAGTATTTT. Encoded protein: CASSLDGTSGPSSTDTQYF.

V is TRBV10-3 and J is TRBJ2-1, with TRBD2 as a possible D gene (6 bases). Germline V gene data show CDR1 as ENHRY and CDR2 as SYGVKD. The CDR3 extends over 13 amino acids. The V gene lost 2 bases and the J gene lost 7 bases, with 9 bases spanning the gap. The CDR3 here is CAISEPGRNEQFF. DNA for the CDR3: TGTGCCATCAGTGAGCCGGGGAGGAATGAGCAGTTCTTC.

This sequence joins TRBV11-2 and TRBJ2-1; D not resolved. Trimming pared 4 bases from V and 5 bases from J, leaving 9 bases between. The CDR3 spans 13 residues. The germline gives CDR1 SGHAT, CDR2 FQNNGV. The chain's CDR3 is CASSSLYNNEQFF. The CDR3 region has the DNA TGTGCCAGCAGCTCATTGTACAACAATGAGCAGTTCTTC.

J is TRBJ2-1 and V is TRBV7-2; weak D call: TRBD2 (5 bases). V was shortened by 5 bases and J by 3 bases, with 11 bases between the two germline ends. There are 14 residues in the CDR3. Germline V gene lookup returns CDR1 SGHTA and CDR2 FQGNSA. In nucleotides, the CDR3 is TGTGCCAGCAGCGGAGGAGGTCTCTACAATGAGCAGTTCTTC. Its protein is CASSGGGLYNEQFF.

In this sample, this clone is medium-sized. V usage is TRBV5-1 and J usage is TRBJ1-1, with D tentatively TRBD1 (6 bases). CDR3 length: 16 residues. Trimming took off 7 bases at V and 3 bases at J, with 22 bases between the two ends. Germline lookup yields CDR1 SGHRS and CDR2 YFSETQ. This CDR3 reads CASGRGQSSRDTEAFF. The CDR3 DNA reads as TGCGCCAGCGGGCGGGGGCAGTCCTCAAGGGACACTGAAGCTTTCTTT.

CDR3 bases: TGCGCCAGCAGATTCGGGACAGGGACCACGGGGGAGCTGTTTTTT. Translation: CASRFGTGTTGELFF. The chain employs TRBV5-1 and TRBJ2-2; 9 bases are a match to TRBD1. The CDR3 has 15 residues. V dropped 5 bases and J dropped 8; count of bases not matched to a gene: 10. CDR1 SGHRS and CDR2 YFSETQ come from the germline V gene.

The CDR3, as DNA: TGTGCCAGCAGTTACGGGGTGACAGGGGTATCACCCCTCCACTTT. Translating gives CASSYGVTGVSPLHF. V and J are TRBV6-6 and TRBJ1-6; 8 bases are a match to TRBD1. The length of the CDR3 is 15 residues. The V gene end was trimmed by 2 bases and the J gene end by 10 bases; junction bases not matched to a gene: 7. Germline CDR1 MNHNY, CDR2 SVGAGI (reference sequence).

In its sample, this clone was seen a few times. The chain links TRBV7-9 to TRBJ2-3; D is perhaps TRBD1 (6 bases). The CDR3 runs 17 residues. V lost 5 bases, J lost 4 bases, and 22 bases lay in between. The V gene's germline CDR1 is SEHNR and CDR2 FQNEAQ (reference sequence). The CDR3 protein is CASSPVYRARRSDTQYF. In DNA, the CDR3 is TGTGCCAGCAGCCCAGTGTACAGGGCCCGGCGATCAGATACGCAGTATTTT.

This chain connects TRBV7-9 to TRBJ1-1; the D gene is possibly TRBD1 (6 bases). The germline V gene encodes CDR1 SEHNR and CDR2 FQNEAQ (reference sequence). Trimming removed 6 bases from V and 8 bases from J, with 16 bases in between. The CDR3 has 13 residues. The CDR3 DNA reads TGTGCCAGCAGTCCCCCACCCGGGACAGAAGCTTTCTTT. Its protein product is CASSPPPGTEAFF.

The rearrangement links TRBV7-2 to TRBJ2-2; 11 bases match TRBD1. After removal of 5 bases from V and 4 bases from J, the junction contained 6 bases not matched to a gene. The CDR3 loop spans 16 amino acids. Germline loops: CDR1 SGHTA, CDR2 FQGNSA. The chain's CDR3 is CASSARGTGGTGELFF. CDR3 sequence (DNA): TGTGCCAGCAGCGCCCGTGGGACAGGGGGCACCGGGGAGCTGTTTTTT. The full variable domain, completed using reference TRBV7-2 and TRBJ2-2, is GAGVSQSPSNKVTEKGKDVELRCDPISGHTALYWYRQSLGQGLEFLIYFQGNSAPDKSGLPSDRFSAERTGGSVSTLTIQRTQQEDSAVYLCASSARGTGGTGELFFGEGSRLTVL.

The J gene is TRBJ2-3, the V gene TRBV4-1; TRBD1 matches at 7 bases. This CDR3 contains 16 residues. Unmatched junction bases numbered 12, after V lost 3 bases and J lost 6 bases. Looked up from germline, CDR1 is MGHRA and CDR2 is YSYEKL. As DNA, the CDR3 is TGCGCCAGCAGCCAGGCCCGGACAGGCGAGGGGGATACGCAGTATTTT. This gives the protein CASSQARTGEGDTQYF.

This chain links TRBV7-2 with TRBJ2-6; no definite D call. Trimming took 5 bases from V and 2 from J, leaving 10 bases between them. The CDR3 covers 15 residues. Germline assignment: CDR1 SGHTA and CDR2 FQGNSA. CDR3 nucleotides: TGTGCCAGCAGCCAAGGGTGGGCTGGGGCCAACGTCCTGACTTTC. Translated, it gives CASSQGWAGANVLTF.

The gene calls are TRBV4-2 and TRBJ2-2; 7 bases agree with TRBD1. Germline values: CDR1 LGHNA, CDR2 YNFKEQ. Losses at the gene ends were 0 bases for V and 2 bases for J; bases not matched to a gene: 6. The CDR3 contains 17 residues. The CDR3 sequence: CASSQEGGLANTGELFF. CDR3 sequence (DNA): TGTGCCAGCAGCCAAGAAGGGGGCCTCGCCAACACCGGGGAGCTGTTTTTT.

The count of this clone is one. V is TRBV30 and J is TRBJ2-2; TRBD1 agrees at 8 bases. J gave up 3 bases and V 5 bases, and 8 bases lay outside the gene matches. This CDR3 has 15 amino acids. Germline V gives CDR1 GTSNPN, CDR2 SVGIG (reference sequence). CDR3 in amino acids: CAWCPGTGHTGELFF. The CDR3 DNA is TGTGCCTGGTGCCCCGGGACAGGACACACCGGGGAGCTGTTTTTT.

This clone has just a few counts. The V call is TRBV30, the J call TRBJ2-3, with a weak D call TRBD1 (5 bases). CDR3 length: 14 residues. CDR1 and CDR2 (germline): GTSNPN, SVGIG (reference sequence). Trimming removed 0 bases from V and 4 bases from J, with 11 bases in between. The CDR3 DNA reads as TGTGCCTGGAGTGTACCGGCAGGGTCAGATACGCAGTATTTT. This gives the protein CAWSVPAGSDTQYF. The whole variable domain, remainder taken from reference TRBV30 and TRBJ2-3, is SQTIHQWPATLVQPVGSPLSLECTVEGTSNPNLYWYRQAAGRGLQLLFYSVGIGQISSEVPQNLSASRPQDRQFILSSKKLLLSDSGFYLCAWSVPAGSDTQYFGPGTRLTVL.

V usage is TRBV28 and J usage is TRBJ1-5; D not resolved. CDR1 MDHEN and CDR2 SYDVKM come from the germline V gene. CDR3 length: 14 amino acids. The V end lost 10 bases, the J end lost 2 bases, and 15 bases lay between the germline ends. The CDR3 loop reads CAKGAHAGNQPQHF. In DNA, the CDR3 is TGTGCCAAAGGAGCCCATGCTGGCAATCAGCCCCAGCATTTT.

This clone was counted a few times. This chain links TRBV19 with TRBJ2-2, with D tentatively TRBD1 (5 bases). Trimming stripped 1 base from V and 7 bases from J, with 7 bases between. Germline values: CDR1 LNHDA, CDR2 SQIVND (reference sequence). The CDR3 consists of 13 residues. The CDR3 region has the DNA TGTGCCAGTAGTATAGGACAGATCGGGGAGCTGTTTTTT. Amino acid sequence: CASSIGQIGELFF.

This chain joins TRBV4-3 and TRBJ1-2, with 9 positions matching TRBD1. CDR1 and CDR2 (germline): LGHNA, YSLEER. The CDR3 length is 16 residues. Trimming removed 3 bases from V and 5 bases from J; junction bases left unmatched: 10. Here the CDR3 reads CASSQKGQGNLYGYTF. CDR3 coding DNA: TGCGCCAGCAGCCAGAAAGGACAGGGGAATTTGTATGGCTACACCTTC.